The 27 T cell receptor beta chains in this list originate from one sample, sequenced in a study of shared clonotypes between healthy human individuals. Some clones are missing from TCRdb's copy, which holds only in-frame ones; the method was immunoSEQ multiplex PCR. The profile shows about 1 million clones, 65% to 80% of them singletons. Sequences were obtained from memory CD4+ T cells sorted from blood. The subset was: CD45RA-negative fraction. These receptors all stem from a man between 18 and 29 years old in good health.

CDR3 DNA: TGTGCCAGCAGTTGGCAGGGAGAGAATCAGCCCCAGCATTTT. This translates into CASSWQGENQPQHF. The V gene is TRBV6-1, the J gene TRBJ1-5, with D perhaps matching TRBD1 (5 bases). Germline V gene lookup returns CDR1 MNHNS and CDR2 SASEGT. This CDR3 has 14 amino acids. Trimming stripped 5 bases from V and 4 bases from J, with 12 bases between.

This chain links TRBV11-2 with TRBJ2-5; possibly TRBD1 for D (6 bases). The DNA matches TRBJ2-7 better at its end, which makes the J call doubtful. CDR1 is SGHAT, CDR2 FQNNGV, per germline. The CDR3 runs to 13 residues. The CDR3 DNA reads as TGTGCCAGCAGCACTCAACAGGGATACGAGCAGTACTTC. Its protein product is CASSTQQGYEQYF.

The rearrangement joins TRBV30 to TRBJ2-1; D is uncertain. Germline CDR1 and CDR2: GTSNPN and SVGIG (reference sequence). The CDR3 spans 11 residues. V lost 2 bases and J lost 10, with 9 bases in between. In DNA form, the CDR3 reads TGTGCCTGGAGTAAACACCCCGAGCAGTTCTTC. This translates into CAWSKHPEQFF.

The chain joins TRBV21-1 to TRBJ1-4; TRBD1, as called in the table, went unchecked against the DNA. TRBV21-1 has pseudogene status. The CDR3 extends over 16 amino acids. CDR3 nucleotide sequence: TGTGCCAGCAGCGCCTGGACAGGGGGAAGGTTTGAAAAACTGTTTTTT. It yields the protein CASSAWTGGRFEKLFF.

This chain uses TRBV27 with TRBJ2-5; 15 bases map to TRBD2. CDR1 is MNHEY and CDR2 is SMNVEV in the germline V gene (reference sequence). V was clipped by 3 bases and J by 5 bases; unmatched bases: 7. The length of the CDR3 is 17 residues. CDR3 region: CASSFRTSGRGVETQYF. For the CDR3, the DNA is TGTGCCAGCAGTTTCCGGACTAGCGGGAGGGGGGTGGAGACCCAGTACTTC.

V is TRBV19 and J is TRBJ2-2; D uncertain. The CDR3 extends over 15 amino acids. V gave up 7 bases and J gave up 4 bases, with 16 bases separating them. Germline V gives CDR1 LNHDA, CDR2 SQIVND (reference sequence). The CDR3 sequence is CASNSAMFATGELFF. CDR3 nucleotides: TGTGCCAGTAACTCAGCGATGTTCGCCACCGGGGAGCTGTTTTTT.

In this sample, this clone turned up many times. CDR3 in DNA: TGCAGCGTCGGTCAGGGGAGCATGAACACTGAAGCTTTCTTT. Amino acids: CSVGQGSMNTEAFF. The chain couples TRBV29-1 to TRBJ1-1; perhaps TRBD1 as D (6 bases). Per the germline V gene, CDR1 is SQVTM and CDR2 is ANQGSEA. The CDR3 length is 14 residues. The V end was cut by 6 bases, the J end by 0 bases, with 14 bases between.

The rearrangement links TRBV7-2 to TRBJ1-2; possible D gene TRBD1, 6 bases. The CDR3 is made up of 15 amino acids. The V end was cut by 2 bases, the J end by 0 bases, with 10 bases between. The germline V gene has CDR1 SGHTA and CDR2 FQGNSA. The CDR3 DNA sequence: TGTGCCAGCAGCTTACAACAGGGTACTAACTATGGCTACACCTTC. It codes for CASSLQQGTNYGYTF.

V and J are TRBV6-1 and TRBJ2-7, with D perhaps TRBD2 (6 bases). The CDR3 is 14 amino acids. The V end was cut by 10 bases, the J end by 0 bases, with 16 bases between. Germline-derived CDR1 and CDR2 are MNHNS and SASEGT. CDR3 residues: CATRGLQGSYEQYF. The CDR3 nucleotides are TGTGCCACCCGGGGACTCCAGGGCTCCTACGAGCAGTACTTC.

The gene calls are TRBV5-4 and TRBJ2-7; the D gene is possibly TRBD2 (6 bases). This CDR3 region has 14 residues. Trimming took off 4 bases at V and 2 bases at J, with 13 bases between the two ends. Per the germline V gene, CDR1 is SGHNT and CDR2 is YYREEE (reference sequence). CDR3 coding DNA: TGTGCCAGCAGCACCCGGGGGTTAACCTACGAGCAGTACTTC. The encoded protein is CASSTRGLTYEQYF.

This chain links TRBV4-1 with TRBJ2-3, with D tentatively TRBD1 (6 bases). V was pared by 2 bases and J by 4 bases, with 13 bases between. Germline-derived CDR1 and CDR2 are MGHRA and YSYEKL. The CDR3 has 15 amino acids. The CDR3 loop is CASSQTGIRADTQYF. CDR3 coding DNA: TGCGCCAGCAGCCAAACAGGGATTCGAGCAGATACGCAGTATTTT.

This clone was found once. The chain combines TRBV19 with TRBJ1-5, with D perhaps TRBD1 (6 bases). The CDR3 is made up of 18 amino acids. Germline V gene lookup returns CDR1 LNHDA and CDR2 SQIVND (reference sequence). The V end was cut by 5 bases, the J end by 0 bases, with 20 bases between. As DNA, the CDR3 is TGTGCCAGTAGTTTCGCCGGGACAAGAGTGTATAGCAATCAGCCCCAGCATTTT. It encodes CASSFAGTRVYSNQPQHF.

J is TRBJ2-2 and V is TRBV6-1, with TRBD2 identical over 8 bases. The CDR3 covers 15 residues. From germline, CDR1 is MNHNS and CDR2 SASEGT. V dropped 7 bases and J dropped 3; count of bases not matched to a gene: 7. CDR3 in DNA: TGTGCCAGCACCGCGACTAGCGATGACACCGGGGAGCTGTTTTTT. The encoded protein is CASTATSDDTGELFF.

This clone was detected many times. The chain joins TRBV27 to TRBJ2-7, with 12 positions matching TRBD2. The CDR3 extends over 16 amino acids. Losses at the gene ends were 5 bases for V and 1 base for J; bases not matched to a gene: 6. Germline lookup yields CDR1 MNHEY and CDR2 SMNVEV (reference sequence). The CDR3 nucleotides are TGTGCCAGCAGTAGTGGGACTAGCGGGCTGTCCTACGAGCAGTACTTC. This encodes CASSSGTSGLSYEQYF.

The gene calls are TRBV5-1 and TRBJ2-1, with D perhaps being TRBD1 or TRBD2 (5 bases each). Germline assignment: CDR1 SGHRS and CDR2 YFSETQ. V lost 7 bases to trimming and J lost 0 bases, with 14 bases between them. The CDR3 sequence is 15 residues long. The CDR3 spells CASHEPGGSYNEQFF. Here the CDR3 DNA reads TGCGCCAGCCACGAACCTGGGGGCTCCTACAATGAGCAGTTCTTC.

The chain is built from TRBV28 and TRBJ2-6; D gene ambiguous. The CDR3 covers 18 residues. In germline, CDR1 is MDHEN, CDR2 SYDVKM. V lost 4 bases, J lost 0 bases, and 16 bases lay in between. In DNA, the CDR3 is TGTGCCAGCAGTTCCCTAGGGCCGCATACCTCTGGGGCCAACGTCCTGACTTTC. Translated: CASSSLGPHTSGANVLTF.

This clone was recorded only once. J is TRBJ1-2 and V is TRBV9; 10 bases align to TRBD1. V was pared by 2 bases and J by 2 bases, with 3 bases of the junction left unmatched. The CDR3 runs to 15 residues. Per germline, CDR1 SGDLS and CDR2 YYNGEE. The CDR3 protein is CASSVWDRGNYGYTF. CDR3 coding DNA: TGTGCCAGCAGCGTTTGGGACAGGGGAAACTATGGCTACACCTTC.

In its sample, this clone was seen many times. The chain combines TRBV5-8 with TRBJ2-5; 9 bases are a match to TRBD2. Trimming cost V 4 bases and J 5 bases; bases outside gene matches: 9. The CDR3 covers 15 residues. The V gene's germline CDR1 is SGHTS and CDR2 YDEGEE. The CDR3 protein is CASSPAVAGGETQYF. The CDR3, as DNA: TGTGCCAGCAGCCCCGCCGTGGCGGGAGGGGAGACCCAGTACTTC.

The chain uses TRBV7-6 and TRBJ1-3; D gene uncertain. V was clipped by 0 bases and J by 0 bases, with 9 bases between them. Germline values: CDR1 SGHVS, CDR2 FNYEAQ. CDR3 length: 16 amino acids. CDR3 bases: TGTGCCAGCAGCTTAGCCCCGTTCCACTCTGGAAACACCATATATTTT. Protein sequence: CASSLAPFHSGNTIYF. The whole variable domain, remainder taken from reference TRBV7-6 and TRBJ1-3, is GAGVSQSPRYKVTKRGQDVALRCDPISGHVSLYWYRQALGQGPEFLTYFNYEAQQDKSGLPNDRFSAERPEGSISTLTIQRTEQRDSAMYRCASSLAPFHSGNTIYFGEGSWLTVV.

This clone appeared many times. This specimen includes other DNA sequences encoding the same CDR3. The rearrangement links TRBV10-1 to TRBJ2-5, with 9 bases that match TRBD1. The CDR3 loop spans 13 amino acids. Germline loops: CDR1 WNHNN, CDR2 SYGVQD (reference sequence). Trimming at V came to 4 bases and at J to 3 bases, leaving 0 bases not matched to a gene. CDR3 in amino acids: CASSGQGEETQYF. The CDR3 DNA sequence: TGCGCCAGCAGTGGACAGGGGGAAGAGACCCAGTACTTC.

The rearrangement links TRBV6-5 to TRBJ2-3, with D possibly being TRBD1 (6 bases). CDR1 is MNHEY and CDR2 is SVGAGI in the germline V gene. This CDR3 contains 12 residues. The ends were cut back, 5 bases at V and 4 bases at J, with 7 bases in the middle. The CDR3: CASSRGSDTQYF. The CDR3 region has the DNA TGTGCCAGCAGTAGGGGGTCAGATACGCAGTATTTT.

DNA for the CDR3: TGTGCCAGCAGTTACCCCGGGACGGGGATCTACGAGCAGTACTTC. This encodes CASSYPGTGIYEQYF. This rearrangement joins TRBV6-5 to TRBJ2-7, with D possibly being TRBD1 or TRBD2 (5 bases each). The germline CDR1 and CDR2 sequences are MNHEY and SVGAGI. V was clipped by 2 bases and J by 3 bases, with 14 bases between them. This CDR3 is built from 15 residues.

The chain couples TRBV9 to TRBJ1-1, with D tentatively TRBD1 (5 bases). In germline, CDR1 is SGDLS, CDR2 YYNGEE. The CDR3 totals 15 residues. Trimming removed 0 bases at V and 2 bases at J, with 11 bases between. The CDR3 loop reads CASSVERTPNTEAFF. The CDR3, as DNA: TGTGCCAGCAGCGTAGAGAGGACACCAAACACTGAAGCTTTCTTT.

The chain has TRBV19 and TRBJ2-3; D is tentatively TRBD1 or TRBD2 (7 bases each). CDR1 is LNHDA and CDR2 is SQIVND in the germline V gene (reference sequence). Trimming removed 4 bases at V and 3 bases at J, with 17 bases between. The CDR3 totals 16 residues. The CDR3 region is CASSRGGGHGTDTQYF. Written as DNA, the CDR3 is TGTGCCAGTAGTAGGGGAGGGGGCCATGGGACAGATACGCAGTATTTT.

This clone has just a few counts. The chain links TRBV5-1 to TRBJ1-1; D ambiguous. The CDR3 totals 16 residues. Looked up from germline, CDR1 is SGHRS and CDR2 is YFSETQ. Deletions cut 4 bases from V and 0 bases from J, with 16 bases between. The CDR3 DNA reads TGCGCCAGCAGCCTTCGGGGAACTTTCATGAACACTGAAGCTTTCTTT. Amino acids: CASSLRGTFMNTEAFF.

Comment on this clone: The sample holds other DNA sequences that translate to the same CDR3. V and J are TRBV19 and TRBJ1-2, with a tentative D call TRBD1 (6 bases). V dropped 5 bases and J dropped 4 bases, with 8 bases sitting between them. Germline V gives CDR1 LNHDA, CDR2 SQIVND (reference sequence). The CDR3 is 12 residues long. The DNA of the CDR3 is TGTGCCAGTAGTGACAGGCTCTATGGCTACACCTTC. This codes for CASSDRLYGYTF.

V and J are TRBV11-2 and TRBJ1-1; tentatively, D is TRBD1 (6 bases). The CDR3 has 17 amino acids. With 5 bases removed from V and 9 bases from J, the gap between germline ends came to 28 bases. CDR1 and CDR2 from the germline V gene are SGHAT and FQNNGV. The CDR3 is CASSPEGGALAIWKAFF. CDR3 nucleotide sequence: TGTGCCAGCAGCCCAGAGGGGGGGGCTCTCGCAATCTGGAAAGCTTTCTTT. Full variable domain (missing parts from reference TRBV11-2 and TRBJ1-1): EAGVAQSPRYKIIEKRQSVAFWCNPISGHATLYWYQQILGQGPKLLIQFQNNGVVDDSQLPKDRFSAERLKGVDSTLKIQPAKLEDSAVYLCASSPEGGALAIWKAFFGQGTRLTVV.